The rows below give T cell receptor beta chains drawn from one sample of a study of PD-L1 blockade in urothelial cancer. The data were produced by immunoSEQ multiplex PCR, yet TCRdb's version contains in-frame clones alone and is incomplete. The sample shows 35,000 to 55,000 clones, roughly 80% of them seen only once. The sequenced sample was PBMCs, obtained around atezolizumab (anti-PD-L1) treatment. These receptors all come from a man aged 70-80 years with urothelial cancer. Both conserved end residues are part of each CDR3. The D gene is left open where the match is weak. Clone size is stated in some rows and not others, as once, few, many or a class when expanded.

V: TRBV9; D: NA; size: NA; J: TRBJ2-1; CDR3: CASSLSPQTVLNEQFF; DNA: TGTGCCAGCAGCTTAAGCCCTCAGACAGTACTCAATGAGCAGTTCTTC
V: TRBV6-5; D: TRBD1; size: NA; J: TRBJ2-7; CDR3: CASSYLEGAHLYEQYF; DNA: TGTGCCAGCAGTTACTTAGAGGGGGCTCATCTCTACGAGCAGTACTTC
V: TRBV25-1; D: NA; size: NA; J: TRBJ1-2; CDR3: CASSDSGLSGGYTF; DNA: TGTGCCAGCAGTGACTCAGGCCTGTCTGGGGGCTACACCTTC
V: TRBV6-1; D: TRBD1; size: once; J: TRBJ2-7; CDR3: CASSELAGGGFSYEQYF; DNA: TGTGCCAGCAGTGAATTAGCAGGGGGCGGCTTTTCCTACGAGCAGTACTTC
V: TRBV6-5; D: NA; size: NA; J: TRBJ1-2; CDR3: CASSYGGAGGYTF; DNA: TGTGCCAGCAGTTATGGCGGGGCTGGGGGCTACACCTTC
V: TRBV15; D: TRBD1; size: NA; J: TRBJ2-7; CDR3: CATSRNPGTAHEQYF; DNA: TGTGCCACCAGCCGAAACCCTGGGACAGCTCACGAGCAGTACTTC
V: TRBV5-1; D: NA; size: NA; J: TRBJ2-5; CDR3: CASSLRGYQETQYF; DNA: TGCGCCAGCAGCTTAAGGGGGTACCAAGAGACCCAGTACTTC
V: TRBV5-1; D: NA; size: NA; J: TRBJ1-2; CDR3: CASSLEWGGLSGYTF; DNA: TGCGCCAGCAGCTTGGAGTGGGGGGGGCTAAGCGGCTACACCTTC
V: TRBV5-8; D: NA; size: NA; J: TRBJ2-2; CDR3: CASSLVSGVITGELFF; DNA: TGTGCCAGCAGCTTGGTCTCGGGGGTAATCACCGGGGAGCTGTTTTTT
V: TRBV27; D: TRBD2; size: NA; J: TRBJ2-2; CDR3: CASRPYRTSGSAGELFF; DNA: TGTGCCAGCAGACCTTATCGGACTAGCGGGAGTGCCGGGGAGCTGTTTTTT
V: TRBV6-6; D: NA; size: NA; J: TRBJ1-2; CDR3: CASSRDTYYGYTF; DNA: TGTGCCAGCAGCCGGGACACCTACTATGGCTACACCTTC
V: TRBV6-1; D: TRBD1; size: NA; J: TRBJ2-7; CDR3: CASSRQGATYEQYF; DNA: TGTGCCAGCAGCCGACAGGGGGCCACCTACGAGCAGTACTTC
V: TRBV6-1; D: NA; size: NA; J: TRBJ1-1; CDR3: CASSEARGLEAFF; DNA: TGTGCCAGCAGTGAAGCGCGGGGCCTTGAAGCTTTCTTT
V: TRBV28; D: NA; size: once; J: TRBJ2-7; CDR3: CASTQGSSEQYF; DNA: TGTGCCAGCACCCAGGGGAGTTCCGAGCAGTACTTC
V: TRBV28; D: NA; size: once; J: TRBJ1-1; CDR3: CASSGSLPLNTEAFF; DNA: TGTGCCAGCAGTGGGAGCTTGCCCCTGAACACTGAAGCTTTCTTT
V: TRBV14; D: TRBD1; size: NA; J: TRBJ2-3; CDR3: CASSNPSTGVTTDTQYF; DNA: TGTGCCAGCAGCAACCCATCAACAGGGGTTACCACAGATACGCAGTATTTT
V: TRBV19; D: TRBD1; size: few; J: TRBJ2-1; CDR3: CASRQTGGRNEQFF; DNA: TGTGCCAGTAGACAAACAGGGGGCCGGAATGAGCAGTTCTTC
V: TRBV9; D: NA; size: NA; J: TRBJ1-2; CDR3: CASSVGRGYGYTF; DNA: TGTGCCAGCAGCGTAGGCCGCGGCTATGGCTACACCTTC
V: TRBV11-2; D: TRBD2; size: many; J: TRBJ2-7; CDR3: CASSQNSGRAPEQYF; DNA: TGTGCCAGCAGCCAGAATAGCGGGAGGGCCCCCGAGCAGTACTTC
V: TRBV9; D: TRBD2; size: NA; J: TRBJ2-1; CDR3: CASSLAGYNEQFF; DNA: TGTGCCAGCAGCTTAGCGGGATACAATGAGCAGTTCTTC
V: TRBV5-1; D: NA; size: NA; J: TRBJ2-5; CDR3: CATKGGSPQETQYF; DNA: TGCGCCACCAAGGGAGGTTCCCCCCAAGAGACCCAGTACTTC
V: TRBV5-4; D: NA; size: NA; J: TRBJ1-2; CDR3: CASSAEGSKAF; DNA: TGTGCCAGCAGCGCAGAGGGTAGTAAGGCCTTC
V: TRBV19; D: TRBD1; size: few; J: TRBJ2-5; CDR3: CASSIAGGAETQYF; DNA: TGTGCCAGTAGTATTGCAGGGGGCGCGGAGACCCAGTACTTC
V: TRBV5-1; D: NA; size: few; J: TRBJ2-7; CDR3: CASKGEYEQYF; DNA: TGCGCCAGCAAGGGGGAGTACGAGCAGTACTTC
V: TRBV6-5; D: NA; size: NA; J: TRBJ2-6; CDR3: CASSYRSGANVLTF; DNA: TGTGCCAGCAGTTACCGCTCTGGGGCCAACGTCCTGACTTTC
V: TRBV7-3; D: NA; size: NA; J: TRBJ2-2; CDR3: CASSSRQNTGELFF; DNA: TGTGCCAGCAGCTCGAGACAGAACACCGGGGAGCTGTTTTTT
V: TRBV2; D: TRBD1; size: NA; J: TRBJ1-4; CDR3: CASSLQGVREKLFF; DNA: TGTGCCAGCAGTCTACAGGGGGTGCGTGAAAAACTGTTTTTT
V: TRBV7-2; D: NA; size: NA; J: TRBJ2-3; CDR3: CASSNPSEAQYF; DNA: TGTGCCAGCAGCAACCCTAGTGAGGCGCAGTATTTT
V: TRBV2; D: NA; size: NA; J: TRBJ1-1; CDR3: CASSVRQTNTEAFF; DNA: TGTGCCAGCAGTGTGAGACAGACGAACACTGAAGCTTTCTTT
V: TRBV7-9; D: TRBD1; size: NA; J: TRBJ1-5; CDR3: CASSWGTGGNQPQHF; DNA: TGTGCCAGCAGCTGGGGAACAGGGGGTAATCAGCCCCAGCATTTT
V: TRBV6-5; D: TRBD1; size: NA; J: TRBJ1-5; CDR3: CASREGQVSNQPQHF; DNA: TGTGCCAGCAGAGAGGGACAGGTTAGCAATCAGCCCCAGCATTTT
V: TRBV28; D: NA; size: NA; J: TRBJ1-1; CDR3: CASSFPGQKNTEAFF; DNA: TGTGCCAGCAGTTTTCCTGGACAGAAGAACACTGAAGCTTTCTTT
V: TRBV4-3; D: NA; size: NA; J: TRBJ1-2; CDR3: CASKPVDSHYGYTF; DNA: TGCGCCAGCAAGCCGGTAGATTCGCACTATGGCTACACCTTC
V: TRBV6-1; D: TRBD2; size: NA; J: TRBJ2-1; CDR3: CASRLAGDEQFF; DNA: TGTGCCAGCAGACTAGCGGGTGATGAGCAGTTCTTC
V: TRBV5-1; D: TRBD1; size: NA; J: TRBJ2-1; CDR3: CASSQEAGGRDEQFF; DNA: TGCGCCAGCAGCCAGGAGGCAGGGGGTCGCGATGAGCAGTTCTTC